Detailed here is one TCR beta chain. The entry originates in a study of beta chain features in type 1 diabetes. Germline V gives CDR1 SQVTM, CDR2 ANQGSEA. The CDR3 has 13 amino acids. V dropped 7 bases and J dropped 1 base, with 13 bases sitting between them. The study reverse transcribed the entire isolated RNA, so it sequenced expressed TCRB transcripts. Sequencing was performed with immunoSEQ multiplex PCR; in TCRdb, only in-frame clones are kept and a portion is missing. The sample holds roughly 400,000 clones, around 16% seen once. The source material was naive CD4+ T cells from blood. The sequence was collected from a woman aged 18-29 years in good health. This chain joins TRBV29-1 and TRBJ1-1, with D perhaps TRBD1 (6 bases). CDR3 protein: CSGVGQPNTEAFF. The CDR3 coding sequence is TGCAGCGGGGTAGGACAGCCGAACACTGAAGCTTTCTTT.